A selection of T cell receptor beta chains follows, all from one sample in a study of identical twins. TCRdb ran MiXCR on the 5' RACE reads and lists one entry per CDR3 protein. The sample yields around 490,000 distinct CDR3 sequences, roughly an eighth seen once. These same records also appear under a second study, on yellow fever vaccine responses in identical twins.

The sample comprised CD4+ T cells sorted from blood. The receptors here all came from a woman under 30 in good health. Both conserved end residues are part of each CDR3. A D gene is named only where the DNA matches it firmly. Size is stated for part of the rows, as once, few or many counts, or as a class when the clone is expanded.

J,size,D,V,CDR3,DNA
TRBJ2-5,few,TRBD1,TRBV3-1,CASSLAQGAETQYF,TGTGCCAGCAGCCTCGCCCAGGGGGCAGAGACCCAGTACTTC
TRBJ2-7,few,.,TRBV7-2,CASSFRAVSSYEQYF,TGTGCCAGCAGCTTTAGAGCCGTTAGCTCCTACGAGCAGTACTTC
TRBJ1-2,few,TRBD1,TRBV6-2/TRBV6-3,CASRTGQINYGYTF,TGTGCCAGCAGAACGGGACAGATCAACTATGGCTACACCTTC
TRBJ2-2,few,TRBD2,TRBV11-2,CASSFRLTGGPTGELFF,TGTGCCAGCAGCTTCCGGCTGACGGGAGGGCCGACCGGGGAGCTGTTTTTT
TRBJ2-3,few,.,TRBV12-3/TRBV12-4,CASSWQDFTDTQYF,TGTGCCAGCAGTTGGCAGGATTTCACAGATACGCAGTATTTT
TRBJ2-7,.,.,TRBV18,CASSEFAGSSYEQYF,TGTGCCAGCTCAGAGTTCGCAGGGTCATCCTACGAGCAGTACTTC
TRBJ2-5,many,.,TRBV6-5,CASSYGGEETQYF,TGTGCCAGCAGTTACGGGGGAGAAGAGACCCAGTACTTC
TRBJ2-3,few,TRBD2,TRBV7-2,CASSRTSETQYF,TGTGCCAGCAGCCGGACTAGCGAAACGCAGTATTTT
TRBJ2-3,.,.,TRBV11-3,CASSHTPDNTDTQYF,TGTGCCAGCAGCCACACCCCGGACAACACAGATACGCAGTATTTT
TRBJ2-7,.,TRBD2,TRBV4-3,CASSQGRGTDYEQYF,TGCGCCAGCAGCCAAGGGCGGGGGACCGACTACGAGCAGTACTTC
TRBJ1-6,.,.,TRBV5-1,CASSLADRMVGSPLHF,TGCGCCAGCAGCTTGGCCGACAGGATGGTTGGTTCACCCCTCCACTTT
TRBJ1-5,few,.,TRBV20-1,CSARGAGEGYQPQHF,TGCAGTGCTAGGGGGGCAGGGGAGGGCTATCAGCCCCAGCATTTT
TRBJ1-5,.,TRBD1,TRBV6-1,CASSGGQFNQPQHF,TGTGCCAGCAGTGGGGGACAGTTCAATCAGCCCCAGCATTTT
TRBJ2-2,few,.,TRBV4-3,CASSQDPGYSTNTGELFF,TGCGCCAGCAGCCAAGACCCTGGCTACAGTACGAACACCGGGGAGCTGTTTTTT
TRBJ2-7,.,TRBD2,TRBV28,CASSLGVRGYSYEQYF,TGTGCCAGCAGTTTAGGCGTGCGGGGGTACTCCTACGAGCAGTACTTC
TRBJ2-3,few,TRBD2,TRBV6-5,CASSYSGRERGDTQYF,TGTGCCAGCAGTTATTCGGGGCGGGAGCGTGGAGATACGCAGTATTTT
TRBJ2-1,few,.,TRBV10-3,CAISSRENEQFF,TGTGCCATCAGCAGCAGGGAGAACGAGCAGTTCTTC
TRBJ1-3,.,.,TRBV29-1,CSAQIVGNTIYF,TGCAGCGCCCAGATAGTTGGAAACACCATATATTTT
TRBJ2-1,few,TRBD2,TRBV27,CASSFLSSGEYYNEQFF,TGTGCCAGCAGTTTCCTTTCTAGCGGGGAATACTACAATGAGCAGTTCTTC
TRBJ1-2,few,TRBD1,TRBV12-3/TRBV12-4,CASSLTGFGGYTF,TGTGCCAGCAGCCTGACAGGGTTTGGGGGCTACACCTTC
TRBJ2-1,few,.,TRBV27,CASTHRASPYNEQFF,TGTGCCAGCACCCATCGCGCCTCTCCCTACAATGAGCAGTTCTTC
TRBJ2-2,many,TRBD2,TRBV12-3/TRBV12-4,CASSRTSGTHTGELFF,TGTGCCAGCAGTCGGACTAGCGGGACCCACACCGGGGAGCTGTTTTTT
TRBJ1-1,many,.,TRBV12-3/TRBV12-4,CASRGAVSKGNTEAFF,TGTGCCAGCAGGGGAGCGGTCAGCAAGGGGAACACTGAAGCTTTCTTT
TRBJ2-7,few,TRBD2,TRBV6-5,CASSYSRASGRSEQYF,TGTGCCAGCAGTTACTCTAGGGCTAGCGGGAGGAGCGAGCAGTACTTC
TRBJ2-7,.,TRBD1,TRBV9,CASSEDRNGEQYF,TGTGCCAGCAGCGAGGACAGGAATGGCGAGCAGTACTTC
TRBJ1-5,few,TRBD1,TRBV12-3/TRBV12-4,CASSPRQGLQPQHF,TGTGCCAGCAGCCCGAGACAGGGGCTTCAGCCCCAGCATTTT
TRBJ2-7,few,TRBD1,TRBV12-3/TRBV12-4,CASSSGDRGYYEQYF,TGTGCCAGCAGTTCGGGGGACAGGGGTTATTACGAGCAGTACTTC
TRBJ2-3,many,.,TRBV7-9,CASSLAGRTSNTQYF,TGTGCCAGCAGCTTAGCGGGACGGACTTCAAATACGCAGTATTTT
TRBJ1-3,many,TRBD1,TRBV5-1,CASSLVTGGGNTIYF,TGCGCCAGCAGCTTGGTGACAGGGGGAGGAAACACCATATATTTT
TRBJ2-3,few,.,TRBV7-9,CASSLDGSGRPTDTQYF,TGTGCCAGCAGCTTAGACGGATCAGGGAGGCCCACAGATACGCAGTATTTT
TRBJ1-6,many,.,TRBV12-3/TRBV12-4,CASSSGVSGSPLHF,TGTGCCAGCAGTTCTGGGGTCTCGGGCTCACCCCTCCACTTT
TRBJ2-3,many,.,TRBV6-2/TRBV6-3,CASSYSKSPDTQYF,TGTGCCAGCAGTTACTCGAAATCCCCAGATACGCAGTATTTT
TRBJ2-7,many,TRBD1,TRBV29-1,CSVEKDRGYEQYF,TGCAGCGTTGAAAAGGACAGGGGTTACGAGCAGTACTTC